This T cell receptor beta chain was retrieved from a study of vaccination and CD4 T cells after COVID-19. Study in general: Ranging from 14 to 241, the interval between dose two and post-vaccine sampling had a median of 72 days. General study findings and limits: A median of around 83% of reactive clones, in convalescent patients, became evident only post-vaccination.

Cultured CD4+ T-cell DNA underwent Oncomine TCR Beta short-read sequencing. From cultured CD4+ T cells, genomic DNA was extracted. TCRdb called the PCR reads again in MiXCR, with one record for every CDR3 protein. The table includes tens of thousands of distinct CDR3 sequences, roughly 70% detected once. Regarding this clonotype: Its specificity is unknown.

This sample's treatment: roughly 10-day PBMC culture with coronavirus spike peptide pools or control peptides (ViraFEST assay). What was sequenced was CD4+ T cells from blood, cultured in vitro. This receptor was identified in a human donor who had recovered from COVID-19.

The CDR3 reads CASSLAPGTYEQYF. CDR3 DNA: TGTGCCAGCAGCTTGGCTCCCGGGACTTACGAGCAGTACTTC. The V call is TRBV5-6, the J call TRBJ2-7; the D gene is possibly TRBD2 (6 bases). The CDR3 has 14 residues. The germline gives CDR1 SGHDT, CDR2 YYEEEE. Trimming pared 0 bases from V and 4 bases from J, leaving 11 bases between.